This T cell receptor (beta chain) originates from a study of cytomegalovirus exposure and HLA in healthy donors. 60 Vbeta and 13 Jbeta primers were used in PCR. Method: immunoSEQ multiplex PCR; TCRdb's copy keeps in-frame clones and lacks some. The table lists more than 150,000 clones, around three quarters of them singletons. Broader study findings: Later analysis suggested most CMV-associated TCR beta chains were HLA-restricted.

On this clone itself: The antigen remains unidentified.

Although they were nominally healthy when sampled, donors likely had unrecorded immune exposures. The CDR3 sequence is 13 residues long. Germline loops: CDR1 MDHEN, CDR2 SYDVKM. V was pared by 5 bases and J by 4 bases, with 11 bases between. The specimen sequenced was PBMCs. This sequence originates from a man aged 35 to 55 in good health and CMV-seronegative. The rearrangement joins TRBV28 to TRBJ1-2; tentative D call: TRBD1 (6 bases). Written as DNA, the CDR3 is TGTGCCAGCAGTCTTACAGGGACCTATGGCTACACCTTC. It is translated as CASSLTGTYGYTF.